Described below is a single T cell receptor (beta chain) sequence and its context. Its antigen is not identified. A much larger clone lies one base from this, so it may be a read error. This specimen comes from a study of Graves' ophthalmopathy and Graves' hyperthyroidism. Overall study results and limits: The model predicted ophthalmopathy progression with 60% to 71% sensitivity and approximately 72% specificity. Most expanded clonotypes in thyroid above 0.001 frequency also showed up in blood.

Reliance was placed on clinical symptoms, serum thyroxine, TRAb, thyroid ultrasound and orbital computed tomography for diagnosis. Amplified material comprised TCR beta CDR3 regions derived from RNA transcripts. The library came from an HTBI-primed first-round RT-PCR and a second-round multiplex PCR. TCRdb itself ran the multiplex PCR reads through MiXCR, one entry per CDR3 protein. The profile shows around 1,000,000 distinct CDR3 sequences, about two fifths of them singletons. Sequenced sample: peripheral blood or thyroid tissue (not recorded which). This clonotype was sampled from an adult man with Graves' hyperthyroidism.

The CDR3 region is CAGSFSPGGLTGELFF. The CDR3 DNA follows: TGTGCCGGCAGTTTCTCCCCCGGAGGGCTGACCGGGGAGCTGTTTTTT. The rearrangement joins TRBV12-3 or TRBV12-4 to TRBJ2-2; D perhaps matches TRBD2 (6 bases). The CDR3 runs to 16 residues.